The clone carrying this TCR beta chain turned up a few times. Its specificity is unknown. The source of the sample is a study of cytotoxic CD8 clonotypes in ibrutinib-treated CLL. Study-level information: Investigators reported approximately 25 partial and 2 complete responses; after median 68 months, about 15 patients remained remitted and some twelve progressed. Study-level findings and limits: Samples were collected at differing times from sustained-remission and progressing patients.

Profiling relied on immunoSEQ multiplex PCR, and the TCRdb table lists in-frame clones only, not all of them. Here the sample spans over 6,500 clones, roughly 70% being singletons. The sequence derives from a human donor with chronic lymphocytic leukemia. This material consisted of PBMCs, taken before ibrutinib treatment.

CDR3 region: CASSGLGYEQYF. The CDR3, as DNA: TGTGCCAGCAGTGGTCTAGGCTACGAGCAGTACTTC. The V and J genes are TRBV13 and TRBJ2-7; D gene ambiguous. The V and J ends lost 6 bases and 3 bases respectively, with 9 bases between them. This CDR3 is 12 amino acids long. Germline V gene data show CDR1 as PRHDT and CDR2 as FYEKMQ (reference sequence).